This TCR beta chain was sequenced in a study of T-cell reconstitution after alpha-beta-depleted transplantation in children. Study-wide findings and caveats: Diversity and T-cell counts at one year after transplant derived mostly from new T cells. Surviving recipient T cells and thymic progenitors produced the high day-60 TCRbeta diversity seen in some patients.

The CDR3 runs 16 residues. Trimming removed 0 bases from V and 5 bases from J; junction bases left unmatched: 4. Germline V gene data show CDR1 as MGHRA and CDR2 as YSYEKL. TCRbeta library construction was performed incorporating unique molecular identifiers. TCRdb fed the PCR reads into MiXCR, producing one record per CDR3 protein. The data contain a few hundred thousand distinct CDR3 sequences, approximately 23% of them seen just once; the ten biggest clones take up 9.5% to 13%. This clonotype was seen a few times. Antigen unknown. Specimen: PBMCs, mostly from graft donor cells, collected 180 days after TCRalphabeta/CD19-depleted stem cell transplant. This TCR derives from a male patient between 10 and 17 years old who had a stem cell transplant for acute lymphoblastic leukemia, so the T cells may come from the graft donor. The V call is TRBV4-1, the J call TRBJ2-5, with TRBD2 matching 12 bases. The CDR3, as DNA: TGCGCCAGCAGCCAAGATAAGGGACTAGCGGGTGAGACCCAGTACTTC. Encoded protein: CASSQDKGLAGETQYF.